Following are 23 T cell receptor beta chains from one sample sequenced in a study of CD8 T cells in Susac syndrome. After extraction with the RNeasy kit, about 0.45 to 1 ug of the RNA was reverse transcribed using random hexamers. TCRdb re-called the immunoSEQ multiplex PCR reads through MiXCR, storing one row per CDR3 protein. The repertoire includes around 130,000 distinct CDR3 sequences, approximately 90% of them detected once, and 0.24% sits in the top ten. Sequencing input: CD8+ T cells from PBMCs. The receptor source for this set is a human donor with multiple sclerosis.

The CDR3 spells CASSTGSPYEQYF. The CDR3 DNA sequence: TGCGCCAGCAGCACGGGATCCCCCTACGAGCAGTACTTC. This chain joins TRBV4-1 and TRBJ2-7; weak D call: TRBD2 (5 bases). Germline V gives CDR1 MGHRA, CDR2 YSYEKL. Deletions cut 5 bases from V and 2 bases from J, with 10 bases between. CDR3 length: 13 amino acids.

The chain has TRBV19 and TRBJ1-1; D may be TRBD1 (5 bases). Between the trimmed V and J ends, which lost 2 bases and 5 bases, there was a span of 9 bases. The germline gives CDR1 LNHDA, CDR2 SQIVND (reference sequence). CDR3 length: 13 residues. The CDR3: CASSITDSTEAFF. CDR3 DNA sequence: TGTGCCAGTAGTATAACTGACAGTACTGAAGCTTTCTTT.

V gene TRBV30 combines with J gene TRBJ2-2; 15 bases are shared with TRBD2. This CDR3 comprises 16 residues. V lost 4 bases and J lost 1; bases outside the gene matches: 1. CDR1 is GTSNPN and CDR2 is SVGIG in the germline V gene (reference sequence). CDR3 DNA: TGTGCCTGGATGGGACTAGCGGGGGGGAACACCGGGGAGCTGTTTTTT. Translating it yields CAWMGLAGGNTGELFF.

The chain joins TRBV3-1 to TRBJ2-1, with TRBD1 as a possible D gene (6 bases). The CDR3 is made up of 14 amino acids. Germline CDR1 is LGHDT and CDR2 is YNNKEL (reference sequence). Trimming shortened V by 4 bases and J by 2 bases, and 9 bases separated the two germline ends. The CDR3 protein is CASSLRGPYNEQFF. CDR3 sequence (DNA): TGTGCCAGCAGCCTCAGGGGACCCTACAATGAGCAGTTCTTC.

The J gene is TRBJ2-7, the V gene TRBV3-1, with TRBD2 identical over 10 bases. The trim removed 4 bases at V and 3 bases at J, leaving 0 bases unmatched. The germline gives CDR1 LGHDT, CDR2 YNNKEL (reference sequence). CDR3 length: 13 residues. The CDR3 coding sequence is TGTGCCAGCAGCCGGACTAGCGGCTACGAGCAGTACTTC. As protein: CASSRTSGYEQYF.

V and J are TRBV4-3 and TRBJ2-1, with 8 positions matching TRBD1. CDR1 and CDR2 (germline): LGHNA, YSLEER. Trimming took 8 bases from V and 3 from J; bases not matched to a gene: 3. The CDR3 consists of 13 residues. CDR3 protein: CASGTGNYNEQFF. The CDR3 DNA is TGCGCCAGCGGGACAGGTAACTACAATGAGCAGTTCTTC.

V is TRBV5-4 and J is TRBJ2-2; D ambiguous. The CDR3 loop spans 14 amino acids. V was shortened by 3 bases and J by 3 bases, with 9 bases between the two germline ends. Looked up from germline, CDR1 is SGHNT and CDR2 is YYREEE (reference sequence). The CDR3, as DNA: TGTGCCAGCAGCTCCATGTTGGACACCGGGGAGCTGTTTTTT. Its translation: CASSSMLDTGELFF.

The chain combines TRBV5-4 with TRBJ1-1; a weak D match, TRBD1 (5 bases). CDR1 and CDR2 (germline): SGHNT, YYREEE (reference sequence). Trimming took off 6 bases at V and 4 bases at J, with 16 bases between the two ends. CDR3 length equals 14 residues. The CDR3 DNA reads TGTGCCAGCACCATTTGGCAGGGCACCACTGAAGCTTTCTTT. It specifies CASTIWQGTTEAFF.

This clonotype is a singleton in its sample. This chain links TRBV19 with TRBJ1-2; 10 bases align to TRBD1. The V and J ends lost 7 bases and 4 bases, in that order; junction bases with no gene match: 9. From germline, CDR1 is LNHDA and CDR2 SQIVND (reference sequence). The CDR3 contains 15 residues. The DNA of the CDR3 is TGTGCCAGTATACCCGGGACAGGGGCCTCCTATGGCTACACCTTC. As protein: CASIPGTGASYGYTF.

This chain links TRBV27 with TRBJ2-7; D might be TRBD2 (5 bases). This CDR3 contains 13 residues. With 3 bases removed from V and 6 bases from J, the gap between germline ends came to 12 bases. CDR1 and CDR2 from the germline V gene are MNHEY and SMNVEV (reference sequence). CDR3 amino acids: CASSFSGSVEQYF. The CDR3 nucleotides are TGTGCCAGCAGTTTTTCGGGGTCGGTCGAGCAGTACTTC.

The rearrangement uses TRBV19 and TRBJ2-7, with 11 bases identical to TRBD1. V shed 9 bases and J 2 bases; nucleotides not matched to a gene: 9. The CDR3 is made up of 15 amino acids. The germline V gene encodes CDR1 LNHDA and CDR2 SQIVND (reference sequence). The CDR3 DNA is TGTGCCAGCCGGACAGGGGGCGCGCATACCTACGAGCAGTACTTC. Translated: CASRTGGAHTYEQYF.

V usage is TRBV2 and J usage is TRBJ2-5; either TRBD1 or TRBD2 may fit D (5 bases each). Trimming removed 6 bases at V and 2 bases at J, with 13 bases between. CDR1 is SNHLY, CDR2 FYNNEI, per germline. The CDR3 covers 14 residues. The CDR3 region is CASRGDLGQETQYF. The CDR3 region has the DNA TGTGCCAGCAGGGGGGACCTTGGACAAGAGACCCAGTACTTC.

The chain combines TRBV12-3 or TRBV12-4 with TRBJ1-5; 8 bases fit TRBD1. The CDR3 sequence is 13 residues long. V gave up 6 bases and J gave up 7 bases; unmatched junction bases: 5. In nucleotides, the CDR3 is TGTGCCAGCAGAGCAGGGGGCTGGCAGCCCCAGCATTTT. As protein: CASRAGGWQPQHF.

The V and J genes are TRBV6-5 and TRBJ1-1; 9 positions agree with TRBD1. The V and J ends lost 0 bases and 5 bases, in that order; junction bases with no gene match: 1. Germline CDR1 and CDR2: MNHEY and SVGAGI. CDR3 length equals 14 residues. CDR3 sequence (DNA): TGTGCCAGCAGTTACTCGACAGGGGGGACTGAAGCTTTCTTT. It is translated as CASSYSTGGTEAFF.

This clonotype appeared a single time. The V and J genes are TRBV12-3 or TRBV12-4 and TRBJ2-2; the D is unclear. The CDR3 spans 14 residues. V lost 10 bases, J lost 7 bases, and 19 bases lay in between. This CDR3 reads CATGWGGLGGELFF. CDR3 coding DNA: TGTGCCACCGGGTGGGGTGGCTTAGGCGGGGAGCTGTTTTTT.

V is TRBV5-4 and J is TRBJ2-7; 7 bases agree with TRBD2. CDR1 and CDR2 from the germline V gene are SGHNT and YYREEE (reference sequence). V was clipped by 4 bases and J by 7 bases; unmatched bases: 8. The CDR3 runs 13 residues. The CDR3 loop is CASSASGPGEQYF. The CDR3 DNA reads TGTGCCAGCAGCGCTAGCGGTCCGGGGGAGCAGTACTTC.

This clonotype occurred once. This rearrangement joins TRBV18 to TRBJ2-3, with D maybe TRBD2 (6 bases). Germline V lookup: CDR1 KGHSH, CDR2 LQKENI. Trimming removed 3 bases at V and 6 bases at J, with 10 bases between. This CDR3 is 13 amino acids long. CDR3 in amino acids: CASSPSGVDTQYF. CDR3 coding DNA: TGTGCCAGCTCACCCTCGGGGGTTGATACGCAGTATTTT.

The rearrangement links TRBV30 to TRBJ1-1; D unresolved. This CDR3 has 13 amino acids. The V and J ends lost 4 bases and 1 base respectively, with 10 bases between them. Germline values: CDR1 GTSNPN, CDR2 SVGIG (reference sequence). This CDR3 is CAWKWPWNTEAFF. The CDR3 coding sequence is TGTGCCTGGAAGTGGCCTTGGAACACTGAAGCTTTCTTT. The full variable domain, rest sourced from reference TRBV30 and TRBJ1-1, is SQTIHQWPATLVQPVGSPLSLECTVEGTSNPNLYWYRQAAGRGLQLLFYSVGIGQISSEVPQNLSASRPQDRQFILSSKKLLLSDSGFYLCAWKWPWNTEAFFGQGTRLTVV.

CDR3 coding DNA: TGTGCCAGCAGAGCACAGGGAAGAGGCTACACCTTC. Its protein is CASRAQGRGYTF. V and J are TRBV3-1 and TRBJ1-2; perhaps TRBD1 as D (6 bases). This CDR3 comprises 12 residues. Germline lookup yields CDR1 LGHDT and CDR2 YNNKEL (reference sequence). The V end was cut by 6 bases, the J end by 8 bases, with 13 bases between.

This clonotype was detected once. This chain joins TRBV20-1 and TRBJ2-2; possible D gene TRBD2, 6 bases. V lost 6 bases and J 7 bases, leaving 15 bases between the germline ends. The CDR3 runs 13 residues. Germline V lookup: CDR1 DFQATT, CDR2 SNEGSKA (reference sequence). DNA for the CDR3: TGCAGTGCCCAACCGTTGACTAGCGGGGAGCTGTTTTTT. Its protein is CSAQPLTSGELFF.

V gene TRBV20-1 combines with J gene TRBJ2-6; D is perhaps TRBD2 (5 bases). V shed 1 base and J shed 0 bases, with 22 bases lying between them. CDR1 and CDR2 from the germline V gene are DFQATT and SNEGSKA (reference sequence). The CDR3 extends over 20 amino acids. CDR3 residues: CSARGDFISPEGSGANVLTF. DNA of the CDR3: TGCAGTGCTAGAGGAGATTTCATCTCGCCCGAGGGCTCTGGGGCCAACGTCCTGACTTTC.

The chain has TRBV4-3 and TRBJ2-1, with 15 nucleotides matching TRBD2. CDR1 is LGHNA, CDR2 YSLEER, per germline. This CDR3 spans 18 amino acids. Losses at the gene ends were 3 bases for V and 9 bases for J; bases not matched to a gene: 12. This CDR3 is CASSHEIGLAGGDREQFF. The CDR3 DNA is TGCGCCAGCAGCCACGAGATCGGACTAGCGGGAGGGGATCGTGAGCAGTTCTTC.

The rearrangement links TRBV30 to TRBJ2-2; D might be TRBD1 (5 bases). The CDR3 is made up of 12 amino acids. Germline CDR1 reads GTSNPN; CDR2 reads SVGIG (reference sequence). Trimming shortened V by 4 bases and J by 3 bases, and 6 bases separated the two germline ends. This chain's CDR3 is CAWKGDTGELFF. The CDR3 DNA reads TGTGCCTGGAAAGGGGACACCGGGGAGCTGTTTTTT. Complete variable domain (other parts from reference TRBV30 and TRBJ2-2): SQTIHQWPATLVQPVGSPLSLECTVEGTSNPNLYWYRQAAGRGLQLLFYSVGIGQISSEVPQNLSASRPQDRQFILSSKKLLLSDSGFYLCAWKGDTGELFFGEGSRLTVL.